The clone carrying this TCR beta chain was seen just once. Generated by immunoSEQ multiplex PCR, the TCRdb table keeps only in-frame clones and is missing some. The profile shows about 120,000 clones, 75% to 90% of them singletons. This record belongs to a study of T cell responses to AZD1222 COVID-19 vaccine. CDR1 is SGHKS and CDR2 is YYEKEE in the germline V gene (reference sequence). V lost 6 bases to trimming and J lost 2 bases, with 17 bases between them. The CDR3 has 16 amino acids. V and J are TRBV5-5 and TRBJ2-2, with D tentatively TRBD1 (6 bases). The sample in question was peripheral blood, obtained on day 0 of AZD1222 vaccination. The source is an adult in good health. This CDR3 reads CASNPGHPLNTGELFF. The CDR3 nucleotides are TGTGCCAGCAACCCGGGACACCCTTTAAACACCGGGGAGCTGTTTTTT.